This TCR beta chain was retrieved from a study of response to subunit inactivated influenza vaccine. CDR3 length: 14 amino acids. Losses at the gene ends were 5 bases for V and 2 bases for J; bases not matched to a gene: 2. Per germline, CDR1 ENHRY and CDR2 SYGVKD. MiXCR, run by TCRdb on the RT-PCR reads, gives a single entry per CDR3 protein. Among under 950,000 distinct CDR3 sequences listed, approximately 22% were seen once. As regards this clonotype: Antigen unknown.

Findings of the study overall: The authors suggested that every seasonal influenza vaccination recruits few new T cells.

The sequencing here drew on PBMCs from blood, taken 5 days after vaccination. The TCR originated in a man aged 50-59 years who received an inactivated influenza vaccine. The chain is built from TRBV10-3 and TRBJ1-1; TRBD1 aligns across 10 bases. Here the CDR3 reads CAISRDRGNTEAFF. For the CDR3, the DNA is TGTGCCATCAGTAGGGACAGGGGCAACACTGAAGCTTTCTTT.